This T cell receptor (beta chain) is from a study of blood T cell repertoires in COVID-19. Overall study context: Samples of COVID-19 (acute and convalescent) were obtained from the United States, Italy and Spain. Sources were T cells, B-cell-depleted T cells, or PBMCs; the material itself was cDNA or gDNA.

V dropped 1 base and J dropped 6; count of bases not matched to a gene: 7. The CDR3 loop spans 15 amino acids. Germline lookup yields CDR1 MDHEN and CDR2 SYDVKM. In the study's own analysis: Reference gene primer amplification gave nucleated cell count estimates. The data were produced by immunoSEQ multiplex PCR, yet TCRdb's version contains in-frame clones alone and is incomplete. From that table come the V and J calls and clone size; the DNA was used to work out D and trimming. The table records under 200,000 clones, roughly four fifths of them present only once. The chain employs TRBV28 and TRBJ1-1; 8 positions match TRBD1. This clonotype originated in a middle-aged woman with acute or convalescent COVID-19. Sequenced material: peripheral blood. The CDR3 DNA reads as TGTGCCAGCAGTTTATATCAGGGGGCTTACTCTGAAGCTTTCTTT. Its translation: CASSLYQGAYSEAFF.